The clone carrying this T cell receptor beta chain was detected only once. This entry is derived from a study of memory CD4+ T cells and cytomegalovirus serostatus. Profiled with immunoSEQ multiplex PCR; TCRdb holds only in-frame clones, not every one. The top ten hold around 0.78% of the sample, which has 75,000 to 95,000 clones, approximately 80% seen once. The sort gate was single viable CD3+CD4+CD8-CD45RO+ cells for memory CD4+ T cells. This sequence was found in an adult in good health and CMV-seronegative. Sequencing input: memory CD4+ T cells from blood.

The CDR3: CASRDPAPDSYGYTF. For the CDR3, the DNA is TGTGCCAGCAGGGACCCAGCGCCCGATTCTTATGGCTACACCTTC. V is TRBV6-1 and J is TRBJ1-2; D not certain. The CDR3 loop spans 15 amino acids. V lost 6 bases to trimming and J lost 5 bases, with 19 bases between them. Germline CDR1 reads MNHNS; CDR2 reads SASEGT.